These T cell receptor beta chains were read from a single sample in a study of identical twins. TCRdb re-derived calls from the 5' RACE reads in MiXCR, one entry per CDR3 protein. Altogether about 660,000 distinct CDR3 sequences are present, over 8.5% being singletons, with the ten largest covering approximately 0.96%. These sequences were also reported in another study, on yellow fever vaccine responses in identical twins.

The sample consisted of PBMCs. The origin of the receptors is a woman aged 18 to 35 in good health. Both conserved end residues are part of each CDR3. The order of the fields is CDR3 protein, CDR3 DNA, D gene, clone size, V gene, J gene. A D gene is named only where the DNA matches it firmly. Only part of the rows carry a size: once, few, many, or a class if the clone is expanded.

CASSPSGAFSGANVLTF	TGTGCCAGCAGCCCGTCGGGCGCTTTCTCTGGGGCCAACGTCCTGACTTTC	.	few	TRBV7-2	TRBJ2-6
CASSYADRGDVLTF	TGTGCCAGCAGTTACGCCGACAGGGGGGACGTCCTGACTTTC	TRBD1	few	TRBV6-2/TRBV6-3	TRBJ2-6
CASSAVSRGLQPQHF	TGTGCCAGCAGTGCCGTTTCCAGGGGGCTGCAGCCCCAGCATTTT	TRBD1	many	TRBV27	TRBJ1-5
CASSYPAGGEETQYF	TGTGCCAGCAGTTACCCAGCGGGAGGGGAGGAGACCCAGTACTTC	TRBD2	.	TRBV6-2/TRBV6-3	TRBJ2-5
CSARETGGAYGYTF	TGCAGTGCTAGGGAGACAGGGGGCGCTTATGGCTACACCTTC	TRBD1	few	TRBV20-1	TRBJ1-2
CASSQEERGGYEQYF	TGTGCCAGCAGCCAAGAAGAACGGGGGGGCTACGAGCAGTACTTC	TRBD2	few	TRBV4-2	TRBJ2-7
CASSHSRTSGAAQYF	TGTGCCAGCAGCCATTCTCGGACTAGCGGTGCGGCGCAGTACTTC	TRBD2	few	TRBV3-1	TRBJ2-7
CASTLTGGNSPLHF	TGTGCCAGCACCCTGACAGGGGGCAATTCACCCCTCCACTTT	TRBD1	few	TRBV7-2	TRBJ1-6
CASTPPGLWTQYF	TGTGCCAGCACCCCCCCGGGTTTGTGGACGCAGTATTTT	.	many	TRBV3-1	TRBJ2-3
CASSIQWTNEKLFF	TGTGCCAGTAGTATTCAGTGGACTAATGAAAAACTGTTTTTT	.	.	TRBV19	TRBJ1-4
CASQGPGASIASTDTQYF	TGCGCCAGCCAGGGGCCTGGAGCGTCCATCGCTAGCACAGATACGCAGTATTTT	.	few	TRBV5-1	TRBJ2-3
CASSQGHGVAYEQYF	TGTGCCAGCAGCCAAGGGCACGGGGTTGCCTACGAGCAGTACTTC	.	few	TRBV14	TRBJ2-7
CASLQTGELFF	TGTGCCAGCCTCCAAACCGGGGAGCTGTTTTTT	.	.	TRBV28	TRBJ2-2
CASSSRTSLGELFF	TGTGCCAGCAGCTCCCGGACTAGCCTTGGGGAGCTGTTTTTT	TRBD2	many	TRBV11-2	TRBJ2-2
CASSVDGLNQPQHF	TGCGCCAGCAGCGTGGACGGACTCAATCAGCCCCAGCATTTT	.	.	TRBV5-1	TRBJ1-5
CASSAPAPRYEQYF	TGTGCCAGCAGTGCCCCGGCCCCTCGGTACGAGCAGTACTTC	.	few	TRBV12-3/TRBV12-4	TRBJ2-7
CSAQAQTSMHEQYF	TGCAGTGCTCAAGCCCAGACTAGTATGCACGAGCAGTACTTC	.	many	TRBV20-1	TRBJ2-7
CASSRARLAGDLTDTQYF	TGTGCCAGCAGCAGAGCTCGACTAGCGGGGGACCTCACAGATACGCAGTATTTT	.	.	TRBV21-1	TRBJ2-3
CSPSNAEASSYNEQFF	TGCAGCCCATCAAATGCCGAGGCGAGCTCCTACAATGAGCAGTTCTTC	.	many	TRBV29-1	TRBJ2-1
CASSEVAGGLETQYF	TGTGCCAGCAGTGAAGTTGCGGGGGGGCTGGAGACCCAGTACTTC	TRBD2	few	TRBV6-1	TRBJ2-5
CAISGFGSQGANVLTF	TGTGCCATCAGTGGATTCGGCAGCCAGGGGGCCAACGTCCTGACTTTC	.	.	TRBV10-3	TRBJ2-6
CTSSFLLAGGLNTGELFF	TGTACCAGCAGTTTTCTACTAGCGGGAGGCCTGAACACCGGGGAGCTGTTTTTT	TRBD2	.	TRBV12-3/TRBV12-4	TRBJ2-2
CASSLSDTSVDEQFF	TGTGCCAGCAGTTTATCGGACACCTCGGTAGATGAGCAGTTCTTC	.	few	TRBV28	TRBJ2-1
CASSPGGGSGNTIYF	TGTGCCAGCAGCCCCGGCGGGGGGTCCGGAAACACCATATATTTT	.	few	TRBV9	TRBJ1-3
CASRIAGYNEQFF	TGTGCCAGCAGGATAGCGGGATACAATGAGCAGTTCTTC	TRBD2	few	TRBV7-9	TRBJ2-1
CASSLVSTGASYEQYF	TGTGCCAGCAGCTTAGTATCGACGGGAGCTTCCTACGAGCAGTACTTC	.	.	TRBV7-2	TRBJ2-7
CASTGAGGNSPLHF	TGTGCCAGCACCGGGGCCGGAGGGAATTCACCCCTCCACTTT	.	.	TRBV2	TRBJ1-6
CASSFGGSRSGEQFF	TGCGCCAGCAGCTTCGGGGGTAGCAGGTCTGGTGAGCAGTTCTTC	.	many	TRBV5-1	TRBJ2-1
CSGRTNSPLHF	TGCAGTGGACGGACCAATTCACCCCTCCACTTT	.	many	TRBV20-1	TRBJ1-6
CASSSNRGPSKGIQYF	TGTGCCAGCAGCTCAAACAGGGGGCCCTCCAAGGGCATTCAGTACTTC	TRBD1	.	TRBV7-9	TRBJ2-4
CASSPRGLADNEQFF	TGTGCCAGCAGCCCGAGGGGGCTAGCTGACAATGAGCAGTTCTTC	TRBD1	many	TRBV7-8	TRBJ2-1
CATSEEDRGDQETQYF	TGTGCCACCAGTGAAGAGGACAGGGGAGATCAAGAGACCCAGTACTTC	TRBD1	few	TRBV24-1	TRBJ2-5
CASTELAGGEQYF	TGTGCCAGCACTGAACTAGCGGGAGGCGAGCAGTACTTC	TRBD2	few	TRBV6-6	TRBJ2-7
CSVGGWREEETQYF	TGCAGCGTTGGGGGTTGGCGGGAAGAAGAGACCCAGTACTTC	.	many	TRBV29-1	TRBJ2-5
CASSSGLEWEQYF	TGTGCCAGCAGTTCGGGCCTCGAATGGGAGCAGTACTTC	.	many	TRBV6-5	TRBJ2-7
CASSDGDRPYEQYF	TGTGCCAGCAGCGATGGGGACAGGCCCTACGAGCAGTACTTC	TRBD1	few	TRBV9	TRBJ2-7
CASSLLLAGRTYEQYF	TGTGCCAGCAGCTTACTACTAGCGGGAAGGACCTACGAGCAGTACTTC	TRBD2	few	TRBV5-6	TRBJ2-7
CASSAYRLGEQFF	TGTGCCAGCAGCGCCTACAGGCTTGGTGAGCAGTTCTTC	.	many	TRBV5-6	TRBJ2-1
CASSPPASTGELFF	TGTGCCAGCTCACCGCCAGCGAGCACCGGGGAGCTGTTTTTT	.	.	TRBV18	TRBJ2-2
CASSEFPMRDKGNTGELFF	TGTGCCAGCAGTGAATTCCCTATGCGGGACAAGGGTAACACCGGGGAGCTGTTTTTT	.	many	TRBV25-1	TRBJ2-2
CASSLWGRGGHEQYF	TGTGCCAGCAGTTTATGGGGCAGGGGTGGGCACGAGCAGTACTTC	.	once	TRBV27	TRBJ2-7
CASGLLKLRQETQYF	TGTGCTAGTGGTTTGCTAAAACTGCGACAAGAGACCCAGTACTTC	.	.	TRBV12-5	TRBJ2-5
CASRRTGGNSYEQYF	TGTGCCAGCAGGCGGACAGGGGGCAATTCCTACGAGCAGTACTTC	TRBD1	.	TRBV28	TRBJ2-7
CASSQVSGGGANVLTF	TGCGCCAGCAGCCAAGTTAGTGGGGGTGGGGCCAACGTCCTGACTTTC	.	few	TRBV4-3	TRBJ2-6
CAIQGYQETQYF	TGTGCCATACAGGGGTATCAAGAGACCCAGTACTTC	TRBD1	many	TRBV2	TRBJ2-5
CASSPQGRLNTGELFF	TGTGCCAGCAGCCCTCAGGGGCGGCTGAACACCGGGGAGCTGTTTTTT	.	.	TRBV11-3	TRBJ2-2
CASSYAPVFGLAAQYF	TGTGCCAGCAGTTACGCCCCCGTTTTTGGCCTCGCGGCCCAGTACTTC	.	few	TRBV6-5	TRBJ2-5
CASSFPDRAGGYTF	TGTGCCAGCAGCTTCCCGGACAGGGCTGGTGGCTACACCTTC	TRBD1	few	TRBV7-2	TRBJ1-2
CASSLRPGGFKVNEQFF	TGTGCCAGCAGCTTACGTCCGGGGGGCTTTAAAGTCAATGAGCAGTTCTTC	.	few	TRBV7-2	TRBJ2-1
CASSSGVIPSKQAFF	TGTGCCAGCAGCTCTGGAGTTATCCCTTCTAAGCAAGCTTTCTTT	.	.	TRBV5-4	TRBJ1-1
CASSQDGLAGDDEQFF	TGTGCCAGCAGCCAAGATGGCCTAGCGGGAGACGATGAGCAGTTCTTC	TRBD2	few	TRBV4-2	TRBJ2-1